Listed below are T cell receptor beta chains from one sample, sequenced in a study of CD8+ T cells in alopecia areata. The assay was immunoSEQ multiplex PCR, and TCRdb's table has in-frame clones only and misses some. The sample includes 110,000 to 150,000 clones, 54% of them seen just once. Sequenced here: CD8+ T cells sorted from blood, sampled at week 4, from a patient treated with tofacitinib. Receptors were obtained from a human donor with alopecia areata. CDR3s include the opening cysteine and the closing phenylalanine or tryptophan. The D gene is left open where the match is weak. The size of a clone is reported for some rows only, either as once, few or many, or as a class for expanded clones.

TRBV29-1	.	once	TRBJ1-1	TGCAGCGTTGACAGGGATGGGTGGGTCACTGAAGCTTTCTTT	CSVDRDGWVTEAFF
TRBV13	TRBD1	.	TRBJ1-1	TGTGCCAGCAGCCCCTCGGACAGGGCCACTGAAGCTTTCTTT	CASSPSDRATEAFF
TRBV4-2	.	.	TRBJ2-5	TGTGCCAGCAGCCAAAACTGGGGGGATTACCAAGAGACCCAGTACTTC	CASSQNWGDYQETQYF
TRBV27	.	.	TRBJ1-4	TGTGCCAGCAGTTTATTAACTGATGAAAAACTGTTTTTT	CASSLLTDEKLFF
TRBV9	.	.	TRBJ2-6	TGTGCCAGCAGCGTCTTCCCTGGAGGGGCCAACGTCCTGACTTTC	CASSVFPGGANVLTF
TRBV7-8	.	few	TRBJ2-5	TGTGCCAGCAGCTTAGTGGAGACCCAGTACTTC	CASSLVETQYF
TRBV5-1	.	few	TRBJ2-1	TGCGCCAGCAGCTCCGGACGGGGCTCCTACAATGAGCAGTTCTTC	CASSSGRGSYNEQFF
TRBV9	.	few	TRBJ2-5	TGTGCCAGCAGCGTAGGGGGGGAGCAAGAGACCCAGTACTTC	CASSVGGEQETQYF
TRBV30	.	once	TRBJ1-2	TGTGCCTGGAGCTTCTTTGAGGGCATCGGCTACACCTTC	CAWSFFEGIGYTF
TRBV2	.	.	TRBJ2-1	TGTGCCAGCGAGGAGACGGCCAATGAGCAGTTCTTC	CASEETANEQFF
TRBV5-4	.	many	TRBJ2-2	TGTGCCAGCAGCCTAAAATCATCTAACACCGGGGAGCTGTTTTTT	CASSLKSSNTGELFF
TRBV7-9	.	few	TRBJ2-2	TGTGCCCCTGGGCCGGGCACCGGGGAGCTGTTTTTT	CAPGPGTGELFF
TRBV30	TRBD1	few	TRBJ2-7	TGTGCCTGGGAGGGACAGATAAACTACGAGCAGTACTTC	CAWEGQINYEQYF
TRBV28	.	few	TRBJ1-6	TGTGCCAGCAGTCCCCCACTGTCACCCCTCCACTTT	CASSPPLSPLHF
TRBV6-5	.	.	TRBJ1-2	TGTGCCAGCAGTTACTCGGAGGGGACCTATGGCTACACCTTC	CASSYSEGTYGYTF
TRBV6-5	TRBD2	.	TRBJ2-1	TGTGCCAGCAGTTTAGCGGGGGGTGGGGAGCAGTTCTTC	CASSLAGGGEQFF
TRBV27	TRBD1	.	TRBJ1-5	TGTGCCAGCAGTGACAGGGGCAATCAGCCCCAGCATTTT	CASSDRGNQPQHF
TRBV29-1	.	.	TRBJ1-2	TGCAGCGTTGAAGGCACAGGGTCGGTGAACTATGGCTACACCTTC	CSVEGTGSVNYGYTF
TRBV6-6	.	few	TRBJ2-5	TGTGCCACCTCGGGGTACCAAGAGACCCAGTACTTC	CATSGYQETQYF
TRBV29-1	.	.	TRBJ2-7	TGCAGCGTTGAAGGGCAAAAGGGAGAGCCCTACGAGCAGTACTTC	CSVEGQKGEPYEQYF
TRBV6-5	.	.	TRBJ1-1	TGTGCCAGCAGTTACGACCAAATGAACACTGAAGCTTTCTTT	CASSYDQMNTEAFF
TRBV29-1	.	.	TRBJ2-7	TGCAGCGTACCCGGGCCCCTTTACGAGCAGTACTTC	CSVPGPLYEQYF
TRBV13	TRBD1	.	TRBJ1-6	TGTGCCAGCAGCCCCTACGGGCTGACAGGGAAGAATTCACCCCTCCACTTT	CASSPYGLTGKNSPLHF
TRBV6-5	.	.	TRBJ2-3	TGTGCCAGCAGTAATCGGGGAGTGGCAGATACGCAGTATTTT	CASSNRGVADTQYF
TRBV15	.	.	TRBJ2-7	TGTGCCACCCGGGGGGCGAACTTCTACGAGCAGTACTTC	CATRGANFYEQYF
TRBV7-2	.	few	TRBJ1-5	TGTGCCAGCAGCTCAGCCTATCGCAATCAGCCCCAGCATTTT	CASSSAYRNQPQHF
TRBV29-1	TRBD1	.	TRBJ2-5	TGCAGCGTTGAAGGGCCAGGGGGAAAAGAGACCCAGTACTTC	CSVEGPGGKETQYF
TRBV29-1	TRBD1	once	TRBJ1-5	TGCAGCGTCACAGGGGGCGGTGATCAGCCCCAGCATTTT	CSVTGGGDQPQHF
TRBV19	.	few	TRBJ1-1	TGTGCCAGTAGTCCGGAGACAGATTGGGAGAACACTGAAGCTTTCTTT	CASSPETDWENTEAFF
TRBV5-5	.	few	TRBJ1-2	TGTGCCAGCAGCTGGGGCGGAGGGTTTTCCTTC	CASSWGGGFSF
TRBV6-5	.	few	TRBJ1-2	TGTGCCAGCAGTTACTCACCGGGGCCCTGGTATGGCTACACCTTC	CASSYSPGPWYGYTF
TRBV27	.	.	TRBJ1-1	TGTGCCAGCAGTTCCTCGACAGGCGCAACTGAAGCTTTCTTT	CASSSSTGATEAFF
TRBV10-3	TRBD2	few	TRBJ2-1	TGTGCCATCAGTGAGTCGGCGGGGGTGGGCGATGAGCAGTTCTTC	CAISESAGVGDEQFF
TRBV30	TRBD1	.	TRBJ1-1	TGTGCCCTCCTAAGCGGGACAGGGAACACTGAAGCTTTCTTT	CALLSGTGNTEAFF
TRBV9	.	.	TRBJ2-6	TGTGCCAGCAGCGTAACTCACAGGGTGGGGGCCAACGTCCTGACTTTC	CASSVTHRVGANVLTF
TRBV6-5	.	.	TRBJ2-7	TGTGCCAGCAGTTACATGGGGAGCTCCTACGAGCAGTACTTC	CASSYMGSSYEQYF
TRBV5-6	.	.	TRBJ1-1	TGTGCCAGCAGCTTTGGGGAAACGAACACTGAAGCTTTCTTT	CASSFGETNTEAFF
TRBV29-1	.	few	TRBJ2-1	TGCAGCGTTGAAGTTCCTGTCAGTCAATCCTACAATGAGCAGTTCTTC	CSVEVPVSQSYNEQFF
TRBV4-1	.	few	TRBJ2-7	TGCGCCAGCAGCCAAGATGGTTCGCCGACAGCGGACGAGCAGTACTTC	CASSQDGSPTADEQYF
TRBV5-1	TRBD2	few	TRBJ2-1	TGCGCCAGCAGCTTGGGGGGACTAGGGTACAATGAGCAGTTCTTC	CASSLGGLGYNEQFF
TRBV6-5	.	.	TRBJ2-1	TGTGCCAGCAGTTATGCCTACAATGAGCAGTTCTTC	CASSYAYNEQFF
TRBV13	.	few	TRBJ1-1	TGTGCCACCAGTGAGAACACTGAAGCTTTCTTT	CATSENTEAFF
TRBV2	TRBD2	.	TRBJ2-1	TGTACCGGACTAGCGGGGGGGATTTCCTACAATGAGCAGTTCTTC	CTGLAGGISYNEQFF
TRBV30	TRBD2	.	TRBJ2-7	TGTGCCTGGAGTGTCGGACTAGCGGGGGTGAGGGAGCAGTACTTC	CAWSVGLAGVREQYF
TRBV9	.	.	TRBJ1-2	TGTGCCAGCAGCGTAAGCCCCAGCGGGGGCGCGAGACTCTATGGCTACACCTTC	CASSVSPSGGARLYGYTF
TRBV30	TRBD1	.	TRBJ1-1	TGTGCCTGGAGGCGCGCAGACAGGGGATTGGATTCTGAAGCTTTCTTT	CAWRRADRGLDSEAFF
TRBV7-9	.	few	TRBJ2-1	TGTGCCAGCAGCCACCTTAGCTCCTACAATGAGCAGTTCTTC	CASSHLSSYNEQFF